This is a list of T cell receptor beta chains from one sample in a study of blood T cell repertoires in COVID-19. The protocol was immunoSEQ multiplex PCR, while the TCRdb copy is restricted to in-frame clones and leaves out a portion. The data contain about 160,000 clones, about 83% of them singletons. The sequencing sample was made of peripheral blood. Receptor source: a man in his 70s who had recovered from COVID-19. Both conserved end residues are part of each CDR3. D genes are given only for firm matches. Size values are once, few and many counts, or a class for expanded clones, and some rows have none.

clone_size,d_call,v_call,j_call,cdr3_nt,cdr3_aa
NA,TRBD1,TRBV11-2,TRBJ2-1,TGTGCCAGCAGCCCAGAGGGGACAGCCTCCTACAATGAGCAGTTCTTC,CASSPEGTASYNEQFF
few,NA,TRBV5-1,TRBJ2-7,TGCGCCAGCACAATAGGGGGATCCTACGAGCAGTACTTC,CASTIGGSYEQYF
NA,NA,TRBV1,TRBJ2-3,TGCACCAGCAGCCAAGATCGGGAACGGAGCACAGATACGCAGTATTTT,CTSSQDRERSTDTQYF
few,TRBD1,TRBV19,TRBJ1-4,TGTGCCAGTAGTATGACAGGGGCGAAGGAAAAACTGTTTTTT,CASSMTGAKEKLFF
NA,NA,TRBV3-1/TRBV3-2,TRBJ2-7,TGTGCCAGCAGCCAAGGGACAGTTCCCTCCTACGAGCAGTACTTC,CASSQGTVPSYEQYF
NA,TRBD1,TRBV5-1,TRBJ2-6,TGCGCCAGCAGCCTCGACAGGACAGGGGGAATGGGGGCCAACGTCCTGACTTTC,CASSLDRTGGMGANVLTF
NA,NA,TRBV9,TRBJ2-5,TGTGCCAGCAGCGTAGGGCTCCAAGAGACCCAGTACTTC,CASSVGLQETQYF
NA,NA,TRBV6-5,TRBJ1-4,TGTGCCAGCAGGGATCCCGGACAGTCTAATGAAAAACTGTTTTTT,CASRDPGQSNEKLFF
NA,TRBD2,TRBV4-1,TRBJ2-3,TGCGCCAGCAGCCAAGCAAGGGCTAGCGGGACCGTGCTCACAGATACGCAGTATTTT,CASSQARASGTVLTDTQYF
NA,TRBD1,TRBV7-2,TRBJ1-1,TGTGCCAGCAGCCACCCGGGACAGGGGGCAAGGACTGAAGCTTTCTTT,CASSHPGQGARTEAFF